The subject of this entry is one T cell receptor (beta chain). Which antigen it targets is not known. No per-base quality is available; no much larger clone lies one base away. The germline V and J ends show losses of 1 base and 4 bases respectively, and no gene match explains 6 bases of the junction. CDR1 is given as SEHNR and CDR2 as FQNEAQ, both from the germline V gene (reference sequence). There are 15 amino acids in the CDR3, from cysteine to phenylalanine inclusive. Only the CDR3 DNA is retained, 45 bases long and in frame from the first base. The sample originates from a study of T cells in Graves' hyperthyroidism and ophthalmopathy (dated by TCRdb to between 2017 and 2020). With respect to the entire study: Peripheral blood samples were taken at initial diagnosis, before any treatment was given. To identify distinguishing TCR V-J signatures, a discovery cohort of around 100 patients was used, comprising some 43 with Graves' ophthalmopathy and around 60 with stable Graves' hyperthyroidism. The paper reports TCR Vbeta CDR3 sequencing of approximately 130 peripheral blood samples: some 44 ophthalmopathy, under 85 hyperthyroidism and approximately 17 progressor patients. The 95 to 100 discovery patients were randomly divided into training and test sets at a 7:3 ratio. In roughly six Graves' hyperthyroidism patients, the study also compared T-cell repertoires from thyroid tissue with T-cell repertoires from blood. After blood sampling, hyperthyroidism patients were treated with methimazole at a starting dose of 30 mg daily, and ophthalmopathy patients were treated with high-dose intravenous methylprednisolone. Prospective prediction of ophthalmopathy was tested in an independent validation cohort consisting of roughly 19 hyperthyroidism patients and more than 15 patients who later progressed to ophthalmopathy. Study-wide findings and limitations: Sample size was not statistically predetermined, and blinding of investigators to group allocation was not performed. Ophthalmopathy was separated from stable hyperthyroidism by a 13 V-J signature model, with around 88% sensitivity and roughly 81% specificity obtained in cross-validation and 80%/75% obtained in testing. Blood samples also contained most of the expanded thyroid clonotypes (frequency above 0.001), which suggests that blood repertoires may reflect thyroid immune responses. In validation, the model predicted progression to ophthalmopathy a median of roughly 6.5 months before onset, with roughly 70% sensitivity and 72.22% specificity.

TCR beta CDR3 regions were amplified from RNA transcripts. The first round of RT-PCR for the TCR CDR3 was performed with the HTBI primer set and the Qiagen OneStep RT-PCR kit. The libraries were constructed in a second round of multiplex PCR and then size-selected and purified. The libraries were sequenced on an Illumina HiSeq2000 using paired-end 100 bp reads. Turning to the authors' computational methods: Raw data were processed with SOAPnuke, discarding reads with adapters, uncalled bases, mean Phred below 15, or no exact constant-primer or identifier match. High-quality paired reads were merged using COPE v1.2.5, and each unique nucleotide sequence was defined as a clonotype. MiTCR v1.1 was used to align the clonotypes against IMGT TRBV, TRBD and TRBJ reference segments. The analysis was restricted to V-J combinations with a frequency above 0.0001, which together covered roughly 99% of the repertoires. The TCS score was defined as the ratio of F50 (clonal expansion) to E x V (chaos), calculated using BLOSUM62-based TCRdist between CDR3 peptides within each V-J. Welch's t-statistics and random forest reduced around 550 V-J features to around 14, which were used in a naive Bayes classifier (R e1071). TCRdb reran the public reads through fastp at Q25 and MiXCR, keeping productive beta chains. Records with the same CDR3 protein are collapsed into one entry carrying the most frequent genes and DNA. None of the V and J calls come from the authors' own analysis; TCRdb made them. This sample holds under 400,000 distinct CDR3 sequences; roughly 25% were observed only once. The ten largest clones capture more than 60% of the sample.

Stable Graves' hyperthyroidism was defined as the absence of progression to ophthalmopathy over 18 months of follow-up. Hyperthyroidism patients were newly diagnosed, with disease duration under 2 months, and aged 18 to 65 years. Exclusion was applied to patients with uncontrolled infections, other autoimmune diseases, pregnancy or lactation. Diagnoses relied on clinical symptoms, serum thyroxine and TRAb, thyroid ultrasound and orbital computed tomography. PBMCs were isolated from about 9.1 ml of fresh peripheral blood by Ficoll-Paque density gradient centrifugation. Trizol reagent was used to extract total RNA, and RNA quality was then checked on an Agilent 2100 Bioanalyzer.

The sequence links TRBV7-9 to TRBJ2-7; 8 of the junction bases match TRBD2. The sequenced sample consisted of blood. The TCR was taken from a man aged 45-65 years with Graves' hyperthyroidism. The CDR3 in this case is CASSLEAGEVYEQYF. DNA sequence: TGTGCCAGCAGCTTAGAAGCGGGAGAGGTTTACGAGCAGTACTTC. The CDR3, completed at both ends by the reference TRBV7-9 and TRBJ2-7 genes, gives the full variable domain DTGVSQNPRHKITKRGQNVTFRCDPISEHNRLYWYRQTLGQGPEFLTYFQNEAQLEKSRLLSDRFSAERPKGSFSTLEIQRTEQGDSAMYLCASSLEAGEVYEQYFGPGTRLTVT.